This T cell receptor (beta chain) came from a study of post-analysis software for immune sequencing data. Study as a whole: Recorded disease courses covered relapsing-remitting, secondary progressive and progressive-relapsing multiple sclerosis. Some patients had no subtype annotation.

In germline, CDR1 is SGHRS, CDR2 YFSETQ. CDR3 size: 13 residues. Trimming left V 0 bases short and J 9 bases short, with 12 bases between. Each TCR beta cDNA library carried unique molecular identifiers. Input of roughly 1 to 11 million T cells yielded hundreds of thousands of cDNA molecules. TCRdb re-analysed the PCR reads in MiXCR, keeping a single row per CDR3 protein. Among over 150,000 distinct CDR3 sequences listed, about 30% were seen once. This clonotype turned up a few times. Its antigen is currently unknown. General study results and limits: Batch-mates among the samples co-clustered strongly by F measure. People with multiple sclerosis had a significantly lower normalized Chao1 diversity than controls did. About five TRBV segments were more frequent in patients than controls; TRBV5-6, TRBV5-1 and TRBV20-1 belonged to this group.

The rearrangement uses TRBV5-1 and TRBJ1-1; D gene uncertain. This TCR was recovered from a girl aged 5 to 17 with multiple sclerosis. Sequencing was done on a sample of blood. The chain's CDR3 is CASSLAGQTKAFF. CDR3 in DNA: TGCGCCAGCAGCTTGGCGGGTCAGACAAAAGCTTTCTTT.